The 9 T cell receptor beta chains listed next were all sequenced from one sample in a study of T cell repertoires in cytomegalovirus infection. No cognate antigen is known for these TCRs. MiXCR, run by TCRdb on the reads, gives a single entry per CDR3 protein. The sample lists 140,000 to 150,000 distinct CDR3 sequences; around 30% were seen once. Material: CD8+ T cells from cultured PBMCs, obtained from culture after CMV antigen stimulation. Source of these receptors: a human donor in good health (CMV status not recorded). Some clones in this sample may be carry-over from other donors' samples.

In its sample, this clonotype was seen a few times. In DNA, the CDR3 is TGTGCCAGCAGTGACGGCTTGAACACTGAAGCTTTCTTT. Amino acids: CASSDGLNTEAFF. The rearrangement joins TRBV6-4 to TRBJ1-1; D is uncertain. This CDR3 contains 13 residues. Germline V CDR1 and CDR2: MRHNA, SNTAGT. The V end was cut by 2 bases, the J end by 0 bases, with 4 bases between.

This clonotype was seen more than once but under ten times. This chain connects TRBV27 to TRBJ2-1, with D possibly called TRBD1 or TRBD2 (5 bases each). Germline V gives CDR1 MNHEY, CDR2 SMNVEV (reference sequence). Trimming shortened V by 7 bases and J by 1 base, and 20 bases separated the two germline ends. CDR3 length equals 17 residues. CDR3 coding DNA: TGTGCCAGCACCCCCGAGCCGGGGCCGAATTCCTACAATGAGCAGTTCTTC. Translation gives CASTPEPGPNSYNEQFF.

This clonotype was detected only a few times. J is TRBJ1-1 and V is TRBV7-3; the D gene is possibly TRBD1 (6 bases). The V end was cut by 5 bases, the J end by 5 bases, with 12 bases between. CDR3 length: 13 residues. In germline, CDR1 is SGHTA, CDR2 FQGTGA. The CDR3 DNA reads TGTGCCAGCAGCCTGGGGGGGGCGACTGAAGCTTTCTTT. Residues: CASSLGGATEAFF.

This clonotype was seen many times. The chain is built from TRBV14 and TRBJ2-2; tentatively, D is TRBD1 (5 bases). The CDR3 extends over 13 amino acids. In germline, CDR1 is SGHDN, CDR2 FVKESK. Trimming removed 3 bases from V and 5 bases from J, with 7 bases in between. CDR3 amino acids: CASSQYRTGELFF. The CDR3 DNA is TGTGCCAGCAGCCAGTACAGGACCGGGGAGCTGTTTTTT.

This clonotype has more than one count but fewer than ten. The rearrangement joins TRBV7-9 to TRBJ2-2; perhaps TRBD1 as D (5 bases). V lost 5 bases, J lost 0 bases, and 13 bases lay in between. This CDR3 comprises 16 residues. Germline lookup yields CDR1 SEHNR and CDR2 FQNEAQ (reference sequence). The CDR3 DNA reads TGTGCCAGCAGCCCGATCTGGGGCGCGAACACCGGGGAGCTGTTTTTT. Encoded protein: CASSPIWGANTGELFF.

This clonotype was counted a few times. The chain links TRBV7-2 to TRBJ2-5; D ambiguous. The germline V and J ends were trimmed by 6 bases and 0 bases, with 8 bases remaining between them. The length of the CDR3 is 13 residues. Germline-derived CDR1 and CDR2 are SGHTA and FQGNSA. CDR3 loop: CASSSRYQETQYF. In DNA, the CDR3 is TGTGCCAGCAGTTCTCGATACCAAGAGACCCAGTACTTC.

This clonotype occurred a few times. The rearrangement links TRBV7-9 to TRBJ2-5; D call uncertain. Germline lookup yields CDR1 SEHNR and CDR2 FQNEAQ (reference sequence). Trimming pared 5 bases from V and 2 bases from J, leaving 12 bases between. CDR3 length equals 14 residues. CDR3 sequence: CASSPVGTQETQYF. The CDR3 DNA is TGTGCCAGCAGCCCCGTCGGAACGCAAGAGACCCAGTACTTC.

J is TRBJ2-7 and V is TRBV6-1, with D maybe TRBD1 (5 bases). The CDR3 sequence is 13 residues long. CDR1 is MNHNS, CDR2 SASEGT, per germline. V was shortened by 6 bases and J by 3 bases, with 12 bases between the two germline ends. CDR3 DNA: TGTGCCAGCAGCCCAGACAGACGCTACGAGCAGTACTTC. This translates into CASSPDRRYEQYF.

The chain has TRBV2 and TRBJ1-4; 10 bases are shared with TRBD1. This CDR3 has 16 amino acids. The V segment lost 8 bases and the J segment 2 bases; nucleotides outside the gene matches: 8. Germline CDR1 and CDR2: SNHLY and FYNNEI. The CDR3 loop is CASSGTGEDTNEKLFF. In DNA form, the CDR3 reads TGTGCCAGCTCCGGGACAGGGGAAGATACTAATGAAAAACTGTTTTTT.